The clone carrying this T cell receptor (beta chain) was recorded many times. This record comes from a study of T-cell reconstitution after alpha-beta-depleted transplantation in children. Library preparation (for TCRbeta) was performed with unique molecular identifiers. Each CDR3 protein gets one entry after TCRdb re-called the PCR reads with MiXCR. The profile shows about 230,000 distinct CDR3 sequences, 12% of them singletons. The germline gives CDR1 MGHDK, CDR2 SYGVNS. V lost 6 bases to trimming and J lost 9 bases; unmatched junction nucleotides: 14. This CDR3 contains 15 residues. Sequenced here: PBMCs from the stem cell graft donor, sampled from the stem cell graft. The chain uses TRBV25-1 and TRBJ2-1; 7 bases line up with TRBD1. The receptor was derived from a human donor who donated a stem cell graft to a child with acute lymphoblastic leukemia. CDR3: CASRDPSSRGSEQFF. CDR3 DNA sequence: TGTGCCAGCAGGGACCCCTCTAGCAGGGGGAGTGAGCAGTTCTTC.